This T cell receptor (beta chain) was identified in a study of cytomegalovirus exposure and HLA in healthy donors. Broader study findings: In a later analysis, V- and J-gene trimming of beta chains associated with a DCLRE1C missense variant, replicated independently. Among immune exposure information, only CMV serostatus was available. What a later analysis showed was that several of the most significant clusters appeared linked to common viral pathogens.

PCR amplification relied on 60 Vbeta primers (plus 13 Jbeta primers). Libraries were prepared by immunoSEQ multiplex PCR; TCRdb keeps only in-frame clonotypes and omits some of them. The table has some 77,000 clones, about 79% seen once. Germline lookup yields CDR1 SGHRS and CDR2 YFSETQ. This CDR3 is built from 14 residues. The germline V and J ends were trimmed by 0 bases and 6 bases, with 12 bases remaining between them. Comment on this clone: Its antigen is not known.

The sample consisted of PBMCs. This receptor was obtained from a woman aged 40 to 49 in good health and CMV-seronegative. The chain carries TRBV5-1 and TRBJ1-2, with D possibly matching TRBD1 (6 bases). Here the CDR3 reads CASSLEAQGNGYTF. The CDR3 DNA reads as TGCGCCAGCAGCTTGGAGGCACAGGGAAATGGCTACACCTTC. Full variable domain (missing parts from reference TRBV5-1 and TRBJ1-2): KAGVTQTPRYLIKTRGQQVTLSCSPISGHRSVSWYQQTPGQGLQFLFEYFSETQRNKGNFPGRFSGRQFSNSRSEMNVSTLELGDSALYLCASSLEAQGNGYTFGSGTRLTVV.